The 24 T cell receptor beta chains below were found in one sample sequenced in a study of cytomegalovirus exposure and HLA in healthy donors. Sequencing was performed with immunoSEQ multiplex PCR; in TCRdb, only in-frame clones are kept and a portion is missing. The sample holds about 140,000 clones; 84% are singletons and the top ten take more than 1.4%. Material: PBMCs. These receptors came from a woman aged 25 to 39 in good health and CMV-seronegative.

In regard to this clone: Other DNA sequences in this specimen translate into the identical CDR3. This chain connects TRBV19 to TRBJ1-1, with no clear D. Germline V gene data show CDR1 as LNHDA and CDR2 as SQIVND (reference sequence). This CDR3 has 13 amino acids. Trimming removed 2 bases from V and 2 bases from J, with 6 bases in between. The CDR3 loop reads CASSIRGNTEAFF. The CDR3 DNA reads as TGTGCCAGTAGTATACGGGGAAACACTGAAGCTTTCTTT.

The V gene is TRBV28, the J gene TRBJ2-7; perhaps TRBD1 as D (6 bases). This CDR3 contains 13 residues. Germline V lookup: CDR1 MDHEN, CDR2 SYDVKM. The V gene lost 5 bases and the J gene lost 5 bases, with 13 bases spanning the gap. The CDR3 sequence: CASSETGENEQYF. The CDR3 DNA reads TGTGCCAGCAGTGAGACAGGAGAGAACGAGCAGTACTTC. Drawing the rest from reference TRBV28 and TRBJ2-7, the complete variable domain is DVKVTQSSRYLVKRTGEKVFLECVQDMDHENMFWYRQDPGLGLRLIYFSYDVKMKEKGDIPEGYSVSREKKERFSLILESASTNQTSMYLCASSETGENEQYFGPGTRLTVT.

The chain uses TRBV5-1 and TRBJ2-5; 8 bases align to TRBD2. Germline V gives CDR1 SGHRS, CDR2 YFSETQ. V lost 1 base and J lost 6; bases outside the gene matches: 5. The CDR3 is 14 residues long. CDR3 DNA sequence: TGCGCCAGCAGCTTGCCGGGGGGGCAGCAGACCCAGTACTTC. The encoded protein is CASSLPGGQQTQYF.

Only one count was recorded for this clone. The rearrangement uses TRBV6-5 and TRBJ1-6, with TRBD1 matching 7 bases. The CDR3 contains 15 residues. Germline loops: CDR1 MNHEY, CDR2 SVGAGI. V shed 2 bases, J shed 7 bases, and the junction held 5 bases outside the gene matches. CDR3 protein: CASSYLPGGNSPLHF. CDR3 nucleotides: TGTGCCAGCAGTTACCTACCAGGGGGAAATTCACCCCTCCACTTT.

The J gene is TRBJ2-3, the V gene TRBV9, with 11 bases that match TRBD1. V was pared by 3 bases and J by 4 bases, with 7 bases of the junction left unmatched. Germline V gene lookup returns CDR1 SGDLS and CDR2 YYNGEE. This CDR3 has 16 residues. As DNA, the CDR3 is TGTGCCAGCAGCGCCCAGGGACAGGGGGTGGCAGATACGCAGTATTTT. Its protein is CASSAQGQGVADTQYF.

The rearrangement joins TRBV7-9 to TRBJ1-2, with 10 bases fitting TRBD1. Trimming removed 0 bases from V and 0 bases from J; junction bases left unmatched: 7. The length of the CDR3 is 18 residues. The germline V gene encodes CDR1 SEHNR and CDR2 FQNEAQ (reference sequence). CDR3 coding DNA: TGTGCCAGCAGCTTAGCCTCGCGACAGGGGGCATCTAACTATGGCTACACCTTC. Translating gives CASSLASRQGASNYGYTF.

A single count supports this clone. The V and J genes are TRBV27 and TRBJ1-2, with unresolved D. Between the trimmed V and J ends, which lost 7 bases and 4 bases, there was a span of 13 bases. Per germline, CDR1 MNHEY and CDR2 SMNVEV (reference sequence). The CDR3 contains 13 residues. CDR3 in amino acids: CASTGDASYGYTF. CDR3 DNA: TGTGCCAGCACCGGAGACGCAAGCTATGGCTACACCTTC.

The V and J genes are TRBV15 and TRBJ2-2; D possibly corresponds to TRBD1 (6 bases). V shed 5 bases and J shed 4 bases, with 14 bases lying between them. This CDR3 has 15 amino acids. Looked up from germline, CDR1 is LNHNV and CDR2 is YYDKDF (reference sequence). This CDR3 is CATSSALRGTGELFF. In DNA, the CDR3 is TGTGCCACCAGCTCTGCCCTCAGGGGCACCGGGGAGCTGTTTTTT. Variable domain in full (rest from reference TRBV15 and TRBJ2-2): DAMVIQNPRYQVTQFGKPVTLSCSQTLNHNVMYWYQQKSSQAPKLLFHYYDKDFNNEADTPDNFQSRRPNTSFCFLDIRSPGLGDTAMYLCATSSALRGTGELFFGEGSRLTVL.

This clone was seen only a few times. CDR3 sequence reads: CASSLKSSYNSPLHF. The CDR3 DNA reads as TGTGCCAGCAGCCTAAAAAGCTCCTATAATTCACCCCTCCACTTT. The rearrangement joins TRBV13 to TRBJ1-6; D call uncertain. The germline V gene has CDR1 PRHDT and CDR2 FYEKMQ (reference sequence). This CDR3 comprises 15 residues. Trimming left V 5 bases short and J 0 bases short, with 8 bases between.

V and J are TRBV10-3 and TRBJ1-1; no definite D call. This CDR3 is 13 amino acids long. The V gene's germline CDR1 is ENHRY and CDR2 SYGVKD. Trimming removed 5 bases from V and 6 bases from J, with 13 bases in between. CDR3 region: CAISMNFNAEAFF. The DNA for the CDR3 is TGTGCCATCAGTATGAACTTCAATGCTGAAGCTTTCTTT.

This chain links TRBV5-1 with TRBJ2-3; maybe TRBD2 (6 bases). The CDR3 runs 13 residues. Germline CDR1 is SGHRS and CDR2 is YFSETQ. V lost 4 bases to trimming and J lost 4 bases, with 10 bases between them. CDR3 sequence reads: CASSERAADTQYF. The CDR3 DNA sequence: TGCGCCAGCAGCGAGCGGGCCGCAGATACGCAGTATTTT.

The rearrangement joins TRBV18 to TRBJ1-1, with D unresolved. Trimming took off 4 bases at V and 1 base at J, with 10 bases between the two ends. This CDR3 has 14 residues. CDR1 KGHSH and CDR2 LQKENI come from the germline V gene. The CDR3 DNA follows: TGTGCCAGCTCACAACGACCGGGGAACACTGAAGCTTTCTTT. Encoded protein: CASSQRPGNTEAFF. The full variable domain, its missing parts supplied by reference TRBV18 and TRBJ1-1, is NAGVMQNPRHLVRRRGQEARLRCSPMKGHSHVYWYRQLPEEGLKFMVYLQKENIIDESGMPKERFSAEFPKEGPSILRIQQVVRGDSAAYFCASSQRPGNTEAFFGQGTRLTVV.

As DNA, the CDR3 is TGTGCCAGCAGCCGAAGCGGGGGGGGAATTGAGCAGTTCTTC. As protein: CASSRSGGGIEQFF. The chain links TRBV14 to TRBJ2-1; 10 nucleotides align to TRBD2. CDR1 and CDR2 from the germline V gene are SGHDN and FVKESK. The junction had 6 bases not matched to a gene; V was cut back by 4 bases and J by 9 bases. CDR3 length equals 14 residues.

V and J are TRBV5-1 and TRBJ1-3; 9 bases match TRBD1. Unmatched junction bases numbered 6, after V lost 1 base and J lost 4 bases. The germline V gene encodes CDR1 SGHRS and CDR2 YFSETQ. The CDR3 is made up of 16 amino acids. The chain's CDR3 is CASSLRGQGFGNTIYF. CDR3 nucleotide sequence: TGCGCCAGCAGCTTGCGGGGACAGGGTTTCGGAAACACCATATATTTT.

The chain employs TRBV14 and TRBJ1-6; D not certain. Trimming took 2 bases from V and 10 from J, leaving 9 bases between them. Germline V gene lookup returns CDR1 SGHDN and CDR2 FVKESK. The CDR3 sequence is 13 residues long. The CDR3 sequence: CASSQYQQSPLHF. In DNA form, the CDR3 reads TGTGCCAGCAGCCAATACCAACAATCACCCCTCCACTTT.

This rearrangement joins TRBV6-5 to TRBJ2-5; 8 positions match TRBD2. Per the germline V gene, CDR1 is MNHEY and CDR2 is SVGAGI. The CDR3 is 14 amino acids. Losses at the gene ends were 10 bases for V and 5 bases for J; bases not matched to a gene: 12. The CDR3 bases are TGTGCCACTCGCTGGAGCGGGGGTGTGGAGACCCAGTACTTC. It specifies CATRWSGGVETQYF.

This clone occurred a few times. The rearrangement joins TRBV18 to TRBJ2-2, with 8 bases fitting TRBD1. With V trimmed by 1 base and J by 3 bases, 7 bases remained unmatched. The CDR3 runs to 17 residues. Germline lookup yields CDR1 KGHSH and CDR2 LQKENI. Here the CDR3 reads CASSPLDRVPDTGELFF. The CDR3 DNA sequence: TGTGCCAGCTCACCACTGGACAGGGTCCCGGACACCGGGGAGCTGTTTTTT. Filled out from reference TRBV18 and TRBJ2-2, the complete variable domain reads NAGVMQNPRHLVRRRGQEARLRCSPMKGHSHVYWYRQLPEEGLKFMVYLQKENIIDESGMPKERFSAEFPKEGPSILRIQQVVRGDSAAYFCASSPLDRVPDTGELFFGEGSRLTVL.

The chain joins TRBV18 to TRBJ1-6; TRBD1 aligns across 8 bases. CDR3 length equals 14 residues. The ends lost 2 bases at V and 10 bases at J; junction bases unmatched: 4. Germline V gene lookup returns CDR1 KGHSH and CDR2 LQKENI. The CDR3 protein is CASSPTGGGSPLHF. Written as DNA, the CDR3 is TGTGCCAGCTCACCAACAGGGGGGGGATCACCCCTCCACTTT.

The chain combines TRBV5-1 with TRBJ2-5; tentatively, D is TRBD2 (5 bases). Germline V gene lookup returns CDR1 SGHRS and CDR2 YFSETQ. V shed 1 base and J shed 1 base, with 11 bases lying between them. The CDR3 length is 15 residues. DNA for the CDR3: TGCGCCAGCAGCTTGATGCGCAGCGGCCAAGAGACCCAGTACTTC. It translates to CASSLMRSGQETQYF.

The CDR3 sequence: CASSLDRGSYGYTF. The CDR3 DNA reads TGCGCCAGCAGCTTGGACAGGGGCAGCTATGGCTACACCTTC. The chain employs TRBV5-1 and TRBJ1-2; 7 positions match TRBD1. This CDR3 comprises 14 residues. V lost 0 bases to trimming and J lost 4 bases; unmatched junction nucleotides: 3. Germline V gives CDR1 SGHRS, CDR2 YFSETQ. The whole variable domain, remainder taken from reference TRBV5-1 and TRBJ1-2, is KAGVTQTPRYLIKTRGQQVTLSCSPISGHRSVSWYQQTPGQGLQFLFEYFSETQRNKGNFPGRFSGRQFSNSRSEMNVSTLELGDSALYLCASSLDRGSYGYTFGSGTRLTVV.

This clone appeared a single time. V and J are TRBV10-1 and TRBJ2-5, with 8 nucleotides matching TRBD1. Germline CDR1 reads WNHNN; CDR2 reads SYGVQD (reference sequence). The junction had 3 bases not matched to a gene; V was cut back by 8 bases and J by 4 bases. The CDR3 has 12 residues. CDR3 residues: CASSGQGETQYF. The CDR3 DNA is TGCGCCAGCTCAGGACAGGGAGAGACCCAGTACTTC.

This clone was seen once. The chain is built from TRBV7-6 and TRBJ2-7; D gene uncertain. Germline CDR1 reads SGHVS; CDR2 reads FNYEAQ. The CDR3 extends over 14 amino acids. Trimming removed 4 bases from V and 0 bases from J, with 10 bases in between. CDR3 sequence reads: CASSSTVISYEQYF. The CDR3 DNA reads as TGTGCCAGCAGCTCGACTGTGATCTCCTACGAGCAGTACTTC. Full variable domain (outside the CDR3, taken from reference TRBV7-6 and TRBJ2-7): GAGVSQSPRYKVTKRGQDVALRCDPISGHVSLYWYRQALGQGPEFLTYFNYEAQQDKSGLPNDRFSAERPEGSISTLTIQRTEQRDSAMYRCASSSTVISYEQYFGPGTRLTVT.

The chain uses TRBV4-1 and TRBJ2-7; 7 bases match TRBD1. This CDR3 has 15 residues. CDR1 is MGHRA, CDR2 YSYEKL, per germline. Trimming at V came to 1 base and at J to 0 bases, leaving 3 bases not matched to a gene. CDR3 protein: CASSQGTGVSYEQYF. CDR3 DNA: TGCGCCAGCAGCCAAGGGACAGGAGTCTCCTACGAGCAGTACTTC.

The CDR3 loop reads CASSHRASYEQYF. The CDR3 DNA sequence: TGTGCCAGCAGTCACAGGGCCTCCTACGAGCAGTACTTC. This rearrangement joins TRBV6-1 to TRBJ2-7; D possibly corresponds to TRBD1 (6 bases). The CDR3 has 13 amino acids. Germline V gives CDR1 MNHNS, CDR2 SASEGT. The V end lost 5 bases, the J end lost 0 bases, and 8 bases lay between the germline ends.